The sequence of this T cell receptor beta chain was determined in a study of blood T cell repertoires in COVID-19. Germline CDR1 is GTSNPN and CDR2 is SVGIG (reference sequence). J was trimmed by 4 bases and V by 0 bases; bases with no gene match: 4. The CDR3 is made up of 15 amino acids. Sequencing used immunoSEQ multiplex PCR; TCRdb keeps in-frame clones, though not all of them. The sample includes a few hundred thousand clones, more than 75% seen only once; the top ten take 1%. The specimen sequenced was peripheral blood. V usage is TRBV30 and J usage is TRBJ2-7; 12 positions match TRBD1. The receptor comes from a man between 50 and 59 years old with active or convalescent COVID-19. CDR3 sequence (DNA): TGTGCCTGGAGTGTTGGGACAGGGGGCTCTTACGAGCAGTACTTC. This translates into CAWSVGTGGSYEQYF.